The rows below give T cell receptor beta chains drawn from one sample of a study of PD-L1 blockade in urothelial cancer. The data were produced by immunoSEQ multiplex PCR, yet TCRdb's version contains in-frame clones alone and is incomplete. The sample holds under 95,000 clones, 70% to 90% seen once. This material consisted of PBMCs, taken around atezolizumab (anti-PD-L1) treatment. The receptors stem from a man in his 60s with urothelial cancer. CDR3s leave out the opening cysteine and the closing phenylalanine or tryptophan.

v_call,j_call,cdr3_aa
TRBV15,TRBJ2-5,ATSLTWAETQY
TRBV6-1,TRBJ2-5,ASSREFETQY
TRBV5-4,TRBJ2-7,ASSALDRGDYYEQY
TRBV4-2,TRBJ2-1,ASSGGRIAQSSYNEQF
TRBV11-2,TRBJ2-1,ASSSTLSSYNEQF
TRBV27,TRBJ2-3,ASSSEWASTDTQY
TRBV5-4,TRBJ1-2,ASSADGSRGYI
TRBV29-1,TRBJ2-7,SVEETRKSYEQY
TRBV25-1,TRBJ2-2,ASSKSGKNTGELF
TRBV9,TRBJ2-3,ASSVTSASTDTQY
TRBV15,TRBJ2-1,ATSRSGTSLSYEQF
TRBV29-1,TRBJ2-3,SVLRTGGVDTQY
TRBV29-1,TRBJ2-7,SVEGQGIHEQY
TRBV4-3,TRBJ2-1,ASSQDPQNEQF
TRBV27,TRBJ1-5,ASSSANRNQPQH
TRBV2,TRBJ2-2,ASRSLAGGNTGELF
TRBV7-2,TRBJ2-7,ASSPPGQGIYEQY
TRBV28,TRBJ1-1,ASSDGTGRRLTEAF
TRBV27,TRBJ1-2,ASSPGGGRWSGYT
TRBV7-9,TRBJ2-3,ASVYRQRATDTQY
TRBV2,TRBJ1-4,ASRGPTNEKLF
TRBV5-4,TRBJ2-7,ASSRASGTSYEQY
TRBV28,TRBJ1-4,ASSQIRQGFGEKLF
TRBV7-2,TRBJ2-7,ASSPSSTGSSYEQY
TRBV5-4,TRBJ2-7,ASSLGTEILSYEQY
TRBV29-1,TRBJ2-2,SVDGPSGTGELF
TRBV11-2,TRBJ2-1,ASSQGTSGGDEQF
TRBV7-2,TRBJ1-4,ASSIRLTNEKLF